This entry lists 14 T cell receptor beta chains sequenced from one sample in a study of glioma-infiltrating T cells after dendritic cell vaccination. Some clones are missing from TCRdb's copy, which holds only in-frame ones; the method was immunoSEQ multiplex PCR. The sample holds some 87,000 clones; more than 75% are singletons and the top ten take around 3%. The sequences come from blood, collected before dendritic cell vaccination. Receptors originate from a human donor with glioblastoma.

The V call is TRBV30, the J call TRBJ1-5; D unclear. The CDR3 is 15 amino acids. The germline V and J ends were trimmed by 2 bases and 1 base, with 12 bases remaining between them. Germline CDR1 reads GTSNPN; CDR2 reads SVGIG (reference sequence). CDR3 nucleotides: TGTGCCTGGAGTACGACGGGTGGCAGCAATCAGCCCCAGCATTTT. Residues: CAWSTTGGSNQPQHF.

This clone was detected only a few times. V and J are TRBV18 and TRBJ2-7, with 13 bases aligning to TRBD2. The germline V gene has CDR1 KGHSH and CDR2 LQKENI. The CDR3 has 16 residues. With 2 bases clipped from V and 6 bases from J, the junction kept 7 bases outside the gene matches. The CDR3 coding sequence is TGTGCCAGCTCACCATCGGTGACTAGCGGGAGGAGCGAGCAGTACTTC. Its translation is CASSPSVTSGRSEQYF.

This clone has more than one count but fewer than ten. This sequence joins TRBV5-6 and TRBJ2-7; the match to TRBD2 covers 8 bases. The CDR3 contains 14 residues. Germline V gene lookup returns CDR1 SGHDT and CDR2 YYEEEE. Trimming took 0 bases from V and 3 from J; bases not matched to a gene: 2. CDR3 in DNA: TGTGCCAGCAGCTTGGGGGGGACTAGCTACGAGCAGTACTTC. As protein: CASSLGGTSYEQYF.

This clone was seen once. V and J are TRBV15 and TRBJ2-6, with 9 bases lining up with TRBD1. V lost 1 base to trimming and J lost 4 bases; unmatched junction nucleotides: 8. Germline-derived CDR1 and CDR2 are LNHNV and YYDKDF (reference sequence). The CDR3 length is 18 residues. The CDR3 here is CATSRVGTGQAGANVLTF. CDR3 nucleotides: TGTGCCACCAGCAGAGTCGGGACAGGGCAAGCAGGGGCCAACGTCCTGACTTTC.

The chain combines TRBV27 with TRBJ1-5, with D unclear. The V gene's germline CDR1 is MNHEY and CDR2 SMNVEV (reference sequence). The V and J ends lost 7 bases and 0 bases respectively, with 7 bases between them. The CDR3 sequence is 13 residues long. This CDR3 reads CASKSGSNQPQHF. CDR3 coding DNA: TGTGCCAGCAAGTCGGGTAGCAATCAGCCCCAGCATTTT.

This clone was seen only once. CDR3 sequence: CASSGTFGNEQFF. For the CDR3, the DNA is TGTGCCAGCAGTGGGACATTTGGGAATGAGCAGTTCTTC. The chain has TRBV6-1 and TRBJ2-1, with D possibly TRBD1 on 5 matching bases. Germline V gene lookup returns CDR1 MNHNS and CDR2 SASEGT. The CDR3 is 13 residues long. V was clipped by 4 bases and J by 7 bases, with 11 bases between them.

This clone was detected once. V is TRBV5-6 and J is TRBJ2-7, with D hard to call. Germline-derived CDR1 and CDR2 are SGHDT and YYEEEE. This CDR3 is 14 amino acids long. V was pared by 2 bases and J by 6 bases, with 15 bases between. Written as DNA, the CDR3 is TGTGCCAGCAGCTTACTATTTAATCGCCGCGAGCAGTACTTC. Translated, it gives CASSLLFNRREQYF.

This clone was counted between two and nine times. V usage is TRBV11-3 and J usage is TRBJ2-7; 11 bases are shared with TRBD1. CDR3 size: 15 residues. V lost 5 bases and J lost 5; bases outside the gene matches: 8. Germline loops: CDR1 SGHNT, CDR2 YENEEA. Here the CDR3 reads CASSAGQGAKNEQYF. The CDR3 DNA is TGTGCCAGCAGCGCCGGACAGGGGGCGAAGAACGAGCAGTACTTC. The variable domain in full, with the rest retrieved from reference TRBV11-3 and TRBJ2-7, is EAGVVQSPRYKIIEKKQPVAFWCNPISGHNTLYWYLQNLGQGPELLIRYENEEAVDDSQLPKDRFSAERLKGVDSTLKIQPAELGDSAVYLCASSAGQGAKNEQYFGPGTRLTVT.

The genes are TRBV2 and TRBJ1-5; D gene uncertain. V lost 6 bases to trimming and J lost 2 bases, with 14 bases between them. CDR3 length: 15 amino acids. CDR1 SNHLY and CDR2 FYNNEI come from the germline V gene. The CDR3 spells CASRAEGPGNQPQHF. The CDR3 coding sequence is TGTGCCAGCAGAGCAGAGGGTCCCGGCAATCAGCCCCAGCATTTT. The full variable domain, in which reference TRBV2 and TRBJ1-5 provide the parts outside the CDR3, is EPEVTQTPSHQVTQMGQEVILRCVPISNHLYFYWYRQILGQKVEFLVSFYNNEISEKSEIFDDQFSVERPDGSNFTLKIRSTKLEDSAMYFCASRAEGPGNQPQHFGDGTRLSIL.

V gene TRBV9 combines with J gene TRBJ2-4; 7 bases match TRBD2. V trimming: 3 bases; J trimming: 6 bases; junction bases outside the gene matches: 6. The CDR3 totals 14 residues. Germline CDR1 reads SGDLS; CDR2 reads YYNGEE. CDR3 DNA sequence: TGTGCCAGCAGCGAAACTAGCGATAGAAACATTCAGTACTTC. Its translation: CASSETSDRNIQYF.

CDR3 in amino acids: CAILDRSSSYEQYF. The CDR3 region has the DNA TGTGCCATCCTGGACAGATCCTCCTCCTACGAGCAGTACTTC. The chain carries TRBV10-3 and TRBJ2-7, with a possible D match to TRBD1 (6 bases). V was shortened by 8 bases and J by 0 bases, with 14 bases between the two germline ends. CDR3 length equals 14 residues. Germline V lookup: CDR1 ENHRY, CDR2 SYGVKD.

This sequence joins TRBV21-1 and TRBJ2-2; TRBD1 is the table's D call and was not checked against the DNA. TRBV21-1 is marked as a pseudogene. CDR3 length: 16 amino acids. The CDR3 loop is CASSKVRQGDTGELFF. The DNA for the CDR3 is TGTGCCAGCAGCAAAGTGAGACAGGGTGACACCGGGGAGCTGTTTTTT.

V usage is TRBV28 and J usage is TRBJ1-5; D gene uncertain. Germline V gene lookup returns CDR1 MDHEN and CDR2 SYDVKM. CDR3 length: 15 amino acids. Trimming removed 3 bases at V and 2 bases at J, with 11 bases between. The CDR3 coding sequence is TGTGCCAGCAGTTTCATTACCCGGGGCAATCAGCCCCAGCATTTT. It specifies CASSFITRGNQPQHF. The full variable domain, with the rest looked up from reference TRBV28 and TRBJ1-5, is DVKVTQSSRYLVKRTGEKVFLECVQDMDHENMFWYRQDPGLGLRLIYFSYDVKMKEKGDIPEGYSVSREKKERFSLILESASTNQTSMYLCASSFITRGNQPQHFGDGTRLSIL.

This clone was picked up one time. In DNA, the CDR3 is TGCGCCAGCAGCCAAGATTACGGGACTAGCGGGAGCTGGGAGCAGTTCTTC. This translates into CASSQDYGTSGSWEQFF. The genes are TRBV4-3 and TRBJ2-1; TRBD2 matches 14 bases. Per the germline V gene, CDR1 is LGHNA and CDR2 is YSLEER. The CDR3 has 17 amino acids. The ends lost 0 bases at V and 10 bases at J; junction bases unmatched: 8.